This TCR beta chain derives from a study of naive and memory T cell subsets. Both TRBC1 and TRBC2 were covered by a beta constant-region primer of two equimolar oligonucleotides. Ligated cDNA was amplified by four rounds of PCR with nested alpha and beta constant-region primers and SP2. A single record per CDR3 protein comes from TCRdb applying MiXCR to the UMI-ligation and nested PCR reads. The sample shows roughly 97,000 distinct CDR3 sequences, approximately 14% of them seen only once. Points on this clonotype: Its target is not known.

The study's findings and limits: Possibly reflecting memory cells re-expressing CD45RA, a few larger clonotypes occurred in naive repertoires, especially CD8. Clonotypes are single alpha or beta chains, not paired receptors. Naive and memory repertoire findings lacked a ground truth for validation.

The CDR3 runs 15 residues. V lost 4 bases and J lost 1; bases outside the gene matches: 7. This rearrangement joins TRBV12-3 or TRBV12-4 to TRBJ2-7; 7 bases fit TRBD1. The sample taken for sequencing was naive CD8+ T cells from blood. The clonotype was recovered from a human donor in good health. The CDR3 spells CASSSGGVRSYEQYF. The DNA for the CDR3 is TGTGCCAGCAGTTCAGGGGGTGTAAGGTCCTACGAGCAGTACTTC.